The present T cell receptor beta chain was sequenced within a study of cytomegalovirus exposure and HLA in healthy donors. The donors were in the roughly 120-subject validation cohort, distinct from the roughly 700-subject first cohort. The CDR3 is 15 amino acids. CDR1 and CDR2 from the germline V gene are SEHNR and FQNEAQ (reference sequence). J lost 11 bases, V lost 0 bases, and 9 bases had no gene match. The repertoire was sequenced with immunoSEQ multiplex PCR; TCRdb's copy has only in-frame clones and lacks some. Found here are approximately 82,000 clones, over 85% of them singletons; the top ten hold 0.69%. The study, taken as a whole, reports: Per published reports, the classifier diagnosed cytomegalovirus status with high specificity and sensitivity. There were some public TCRs occurring in many donors, but most TCR sequences were rare. The study labeled fewer than 200 TCR beta chains cytomegalovirus-associated.

A word on this clone: Its specificity is not known.

The chain combines TRBV7-9 with TRBJ1-3, with 8 bases fitting TRBD1. Sequences were obtained from PBMCs. The clonotype was recovered from a woman between 18 and 29 years old in good health and CMV-seronegative. The CDR3 spells CASSLAGTGLIPIYF. CDR3 nucleotide sequence: TGTGCCAGCAGCTTAGCGGGGACAGGCCTCATACCCATATATTTT.